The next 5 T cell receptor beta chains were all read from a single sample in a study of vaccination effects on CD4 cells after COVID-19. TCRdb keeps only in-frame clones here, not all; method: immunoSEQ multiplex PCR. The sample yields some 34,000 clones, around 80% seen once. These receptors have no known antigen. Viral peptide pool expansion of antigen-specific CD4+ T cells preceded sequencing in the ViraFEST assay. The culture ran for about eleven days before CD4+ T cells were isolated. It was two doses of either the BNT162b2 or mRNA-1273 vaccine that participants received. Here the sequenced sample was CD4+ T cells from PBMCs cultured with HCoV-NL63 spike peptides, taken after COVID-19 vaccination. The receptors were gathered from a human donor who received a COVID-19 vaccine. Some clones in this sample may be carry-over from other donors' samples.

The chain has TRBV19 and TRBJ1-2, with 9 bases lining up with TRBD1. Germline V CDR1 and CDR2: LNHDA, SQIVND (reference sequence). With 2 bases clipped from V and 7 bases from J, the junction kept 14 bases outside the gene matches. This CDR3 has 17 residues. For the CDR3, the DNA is TGTGCCAGTAGTATACGCCGGGACAGGGACGGGGGAGCTGGCTACACCTTC. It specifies CASSIRRDRDGGAGYTF.

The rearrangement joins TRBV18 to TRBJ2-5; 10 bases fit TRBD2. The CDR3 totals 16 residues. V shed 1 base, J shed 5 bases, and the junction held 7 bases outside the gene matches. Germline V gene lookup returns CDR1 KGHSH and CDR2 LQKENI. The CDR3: CASSPRQAGGLETQYF. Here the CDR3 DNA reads TGTGCCAGCTCACCACGACAAGCGGGGGGGCTGGAGACCCAGTACTTC.

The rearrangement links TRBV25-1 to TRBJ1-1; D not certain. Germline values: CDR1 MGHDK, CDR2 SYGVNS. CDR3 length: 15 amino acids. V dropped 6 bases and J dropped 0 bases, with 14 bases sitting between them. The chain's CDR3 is CASSRPGVLNTEAFF. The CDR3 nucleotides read TGTGCCAGCAGCCGCCCCGGGGTATTGAACACTGAAGCTTTCTTT.

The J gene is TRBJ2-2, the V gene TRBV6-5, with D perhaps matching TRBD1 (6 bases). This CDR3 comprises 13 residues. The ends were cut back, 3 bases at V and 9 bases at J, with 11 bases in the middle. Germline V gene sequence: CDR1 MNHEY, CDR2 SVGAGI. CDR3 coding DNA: TGTGCCAGCAGTTATGGACAGCCCCGGGAGCTGTTTTTT. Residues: CASSYGQPRELFF.

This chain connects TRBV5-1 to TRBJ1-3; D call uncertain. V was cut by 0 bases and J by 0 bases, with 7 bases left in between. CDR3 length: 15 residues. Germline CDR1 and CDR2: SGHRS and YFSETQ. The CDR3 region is CASSLDHGSGNTIYF. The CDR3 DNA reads TGCGCCAGCAGCTTGGATCACGGCTCTGGAAACACCATATATTTT. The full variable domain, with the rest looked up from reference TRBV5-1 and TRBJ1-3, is KAGVTQTPRYLIKTRGQQVTLSCSPISGHRSVSWYQQTPGQGLQFLFEYFSETQRNKGNFPGRFSGRQFSNSRSEMNVSTLELGDSALYLCASSLDHGSGNTIYFGEGSWLTVV.